This entry lists 28 T cell receptor beta chains sequenced from one sample in a study of blood T cell repertoires in COVID-19. Sequencing was performed with immunoSEQ multiplex PCR; in TCRdb, only in-frame clones are kept and a portion is missing. The top ten hold less than 20% of the sample, which has just over 80,000 clones, roughly 82% seen once. Sequencing was done on a sample of peripheral blood. The receptors were sampled from a woman aged 80 or older with active or convalescent COVID-19.

The V and J genes are TRBV19 and TRBJ2-1; the match to TRBD2 covers 10 bases. The CDR3 has 16 amino acids. Germline V gene sequence: CDR1 LNHDA, CDR2 SQIVND (reference sequence). With V trimmed by 6 bases and J by 8 bases, 13 bases remained unmatched. The CDR3 loop is CASSRFNGLAGDEQFF. The CDR3, as DNA: TGTGCCAGTAGCAGGTTTAACGGGCTAGCGGGGGATGAGCAGTTCTTC.

A few counts support this clone. The rearrangement links TRBV4-1 to TRBJ1-5, with 7 nucleotides matching TRBD1. The CDR3 runs 17 residues. Germline CDR1 reads MGHRA; CDR2 reads YSYEKL. V dropped 1 base and J dropped 5; count of bases not matched to a gene: 11. The chain's CDR3 is CASSQGQGSIMYQPQHF. As DNA, the CDR3 is TGCGCCAGCAGCCAAGGACAGGGCTCGATTATGTATCAGCCCCAGCATTTT.

This clone came up a few times. V usage is TRBV7-6 and J usage is TRBJ1-1, with 8 bases identical to TRBD1. This CDR3 is 15 amino acids long. V lost 3 bases to trimming and J lost 4 bases; unmatched junction nucleotides: 7. Per germline, CDR1 SGHVS and CDR2 FNYEAQ. The DNA for the CDR3 is TGTGCCAGCAGCTTGAGAGGACAGGGCGGCACTGAAGCTTTCTTT. Translated, it gives CASSLRGQGGTEAFF.

This chain uses TRBV5-1 with TRBJ2-7; D unresolved. The CDR3 consists of 13 residues. Germline CDR1 SGHRS, CDR2 YFSETQ. Deletions cut 1 base from V and 2 bases from J, with 7 bases between. Written as DNA, the CDR3 is TGCGCCAGCAGCTTGTTACCTACCTACGAGCAGTACTTC. This sequence encodes CASSLLPTYEQYF. Full variable domain (missing parts from reference TRBV5-1 and TRBJ2-7): KAGVTQTPRYLIKTRGQQVTLSCSPISGHRSVSWYQQTPGQGLQFLFEYFSETQRNKGNFPGRFSGRQFSNSRSEMNVSTLELGDSALYLCASSLLPTYEQYFGPGTRLTVT.

With respect to this clone: A much larger clonotype is one base distant, so this may be a read error. This sample also contains other DNA sequences that code for the same CDR3. The chain combines TRBV7-2 with TRBJ2-2, with 10 bases fitting TRBD1. The CDR3 consists of 15 residues. V was clipped by 5 bases and J by 7 bases; unmatched bases: 7. CDR1 SGHTA and CDR2 FQGNSA come from the germline V gene. The CDR3 nucleotides read TGTGCCAGCAGCCGGACAGGGGGGCTGGTCGGGGAGCTGTTTTTT. As protein: CASSRTGGLVGELFF. Full variable domain (remainder filled in from reference TRBV7-2 and TRBJ2-2): GAGVSQSPSNKVTEKGKDVELRCDPISGHTALYWYRQSLGQGLEFLIYFQGNSAPDKSGLPSDRFSAERTGGSVSTLTIQRTQQEDSAVYLCASSRTGGLVGELFFGEGSRLTVL.

A few counts support this clone. The gene calls are TRBV11-2 and TRBJ1-4; D ambiguous. Germline V gene data show CDR1 as SGHAT and CDR2 as FQNNGV. This CDR3 has 14 residues. Trimming left V 1 base short and J 7 bases short, with 10 bases between. CDR3 bases: TGTGCCAGCAGCTTAGCTAACACGGGTGAAAAACTGTTTTTT. Its protein product is CASSLANTGEKLFF.

The chain carries TRBV18 and TRBJ2-5; D is perhaps TRBD2 (6 bases). CDR3 length: 17 residues. V was cut by 2 bases and J by 2 bases, with 18 bases left in between. The germline gives CDR1 KGHSH, CDR2 LQKENI. CDR3 amino acids: CASSPGVAGSGQETQYF. The CDR3 DNA follows: TGTGCCAGCTCACCAGGTGTGGCGGGGAGCGGGCAAGAGACCCAGTACTTC.

The V gene is TRBV12-2, the J gene TRBJ2-4; TRBD1, the table's D call, lacks a check against the DNA. TRBV12-2 is marked as a pseudogene. This CDR3 spans 16 amino acids. The CDR3 here is CASRFGQGRAKNIQYF. CDR3 nucleotides: TGTGCAAGTCGCTTCGGACAGGGGAGGGCCAAAAACATTCAGTACTTC.

The chain employs TRBV18 and TRBJ1-2; 8 bases line up with TRBD1. V lost 6 bases and J lost 2; bases outside the gene matches: 5. The CDR3 extends over 14 amino acids. Germline V lookup: CDR1 KGHSH, CDR2 LQKENI. In DNA form, the CDR3 reads TGTGCCAGCTCGCCCGGACAGGGAAACTATGGCTACACCTTC. This sequence encodes CASSPGQGNYGYTF.

The V gene is TRBV18, the J gene TRBJ1-2; 8 bases line up with TRBD1. The CDR3 has 16 amino acids. V shed 4 bases and J 7 bases; nucleotides not matched to a gene: 14. CDR1 is KGHSH and CDR2 is LQKENI in the germline V gene. The CDR3 nucleotides read TGTGCCAGCTCACACGACCGACAGGGGAGAAAGGGTGGCTACACCTTC. As protein: CASSHDRQGRKGGYTF. The full variable domain, completed using reference TRBV18 and TRBJ1-2, is NAGVMQNPRHLVRRRGQEARLRCSPMKGHSHVYWYRQLPEEGLKFMVYLQKENIIDESGMPKERFSAEFPKEGPSILRIQQVVRGDSAAYFCASSHDRQGRKGGYTFGSGTRLTVV.

J is TRBJ2-5 and V is TRBV27, with a possible D match to TRBD2 (7 bases). The germline gives CDR1 MNHEY, CDR2 SMNVEV (reference sequence). This CDR3 comprises 17 residues. V was trimmed by 6 bases and J by 0 bases, leaving 20 bases between them. Here the CDR3 reads CASSSKWGGAHQETQYF. The CDR3 nucleotides read TGTGCCAGCAGCTCGAAGTGGGGGGGGGCCCACCAAGAGACCCAGTACTTC.

The DNA of the CDR3 is TGCGCCAGCAGCCCTGCGGGGGGGGCCCCCACTGAAGCTTTCTTT. Translation gives CASSPAGGAPTEAFF. The chain uses TRBV5-1 and TRBJ1-1; possible D gene TRBD1, 6 bases. The V gene lost 4 bases and the J gene lost 4 bases, with 17 bases spanning the gap. Germline CDR1 and CDR2: SGHRS and YFSETQ. CDR3 size: 15 residues.

The rearrangement uses TRBV6-5 and TRBJ2-2; no clear D gene. This CDR3 has 14 residues. Germline V gives CDR1 MNHEY, CDR2 SVGAGI. V was trimmed by 7 bases and J by 0 bases, leaving 9 bases between them. Here the CDR3 reads CASTARSNTGELFF. The CDR3 nucleotides read TGTGCCAGCACAGCGCGATCGAACACCGGGGAGCTGTTTTTT.

The chain links TRBV6-5 to TRBJ2-7; D might be TRBD2 (6 bases). V lost 8 bases to trimming and J lost 1 base, with 18 bases between them. CDR1 and CDR2 (germline): MNHEY, SVGAGI. The CDR3 length is 15 residues. Written as DNA, the CDR3 is TGTGCCAGCTGGGCGGGGAGAGGGCTTTCCTACGAGCAGTACTTC. It codes for CASWAGRGLSYEQYF.

This chain joins TRBV5-1 and TRBJ1-1; D uncertain. The CDR3 has 16 residues. Deletions cut 3 bases from V and 7 bases from J, with 22 bases between. CDR1 and CDR2 (germline): SGHRS, YFSETQ. As DNA, the CDR3 is TGCGCCAGCAGCTGGGCGACTCGGATGTCGGAGGGTGAAGCTTTCTTT. This sequence encodes CASSWATRMSEGEAFF.

The V gene is TRBV19, the J gene TRBJ2-6; 10 nucleotides align to TRBD1. Germline CDR1 and CDR2: LNHDA and SQIVND (reference sequence). The junction had 11 bases not matched to a gene; V was cut back by 5 bases and J by 4 bases. The CDR3 is 18 amino acids. CDR3 DNA: TGTGCCAGTAGTTCTGGAGGGACAGGGGCGCCAGGGGCCAACGTCCTGACTTTC. Amino acid sequence: CASSSGGTGAPGANVLTF. The complete variable domain, with remaining parts taken from reference TRBV19 and TRBJ2-6, reads DGGITQSPKYLFRKEGQNVTLSCEQNLNHDAMYWYRQDPGQGLRLIYYSQIVNDFQKGDIAEGYSVSREKKESFPLTVTSAQKNPTAFYLCASSSGGTGAPGANVLTFGAGSRLTVL.

The chain recombines TRBV24-1 with TRBJ2-5; 8 nucleotides agree with TRBD1. The V gene's germline CDR1 is KGHDR and CDR2 SFDVKD. CDR3 size: 19 residues. V gave up 4 bases and J gave up 4 bases; unmatched junction bases: 19. CDR3 coding DNA: TGTGCCACCAGTGACCCCCGGGGAGTCGGACAGGGAGGTGGAGAGACCCAGTACTTC. Translating gives CATSDPRGVGQGGGETQYF.

The genes are TRBV4-3 and TRBJ2-7, with 16 bases aligning to TRBD2. The CDR3 length is 17 residues. The trim removed 4 bases at V and 4 bases at J, leaving 7 bases unmatched. CDR1 and CDR2 from the germline V gene are LGHNA and YSLEER. In DNA form, the CDR3 reads TGCGCCAGCAGCCGGGGGACTAGCGGGGGGGCCGGGTACGAGCAGTACTTC. Its protein product is CASSRGTSGGAGYEQYF.

The CDR3: CASSPDRVQETQYF. The CDR3 DNA reads as TGTGCCAGCTCACCGGACAGGGTTCAAGAGACCCAGTACTTC. V usage is TRBV18 and J usage is TRBJ2-5; 8 bases align to TRBD1. V was pared by 3 bases and J by 2 bases, with 2 bases of the junction left unmatched. The CDR3 is made up of 14 amino acids. The germline V gene has CDR1 KGHSH and CDR2 LQKENI. The entire variable domain, with the rest obtained from reference TRBV18 and TRBJ2-5, is as follows: NAGVMQNPRHLVRRRGQEARLRCSPMKGHSHVYWYRQLPEEGLKFMVYLQKENIIDESGMPKERFSAEFPKEGPSILRIQQVVRGDSAAYFCASSPDRVQETQYFGPGTRLLVL.

The genes are TRBV10-3 and TRBJ2-1; 8 positions agree with TRBD2. Germline V gene sequence: CDR1 ENHRY, CDR2 SYGVKD. This CDR3 comprises 14 residues. V lost 6 bases and J lost 6; bases outside the gene matches: 7. Here the CDR3 reads CAISPSGLGNEQFF. For the CDR3, the DNA is TGTGCCATCAGCCCTAGCGGGTTAGGCAATGAGCAGTTCTTC.

This sequence joins TRBV9 and TRBJ2-3; 8 bases align to TRBD1. The CDR3 extends over 14 amino acids. CDR1 is SGDLS and CDR2 is YYNGEE in the germline V gene. The junction had 4 bases not matched to a gene; V was cut back by 3 bases and J by 4 bases. As DNA, the CDR3 is TGTGCCAGCAGCGCCAGGGGGCAGTCAGATACGCAGTATTTT. It yields the protein CASSARGQSDTQYF.

The gene calls are TRBV27 and TRBJ2-3; 8 nucleotides line up with TRBD2. V was pared by 4 bases and J by 1 base, with 7 bases of the junction left unmatched. Germline lookup yields CDR1 MNHEY and CDR2 SMNVEV (reference sequence). There are 16 residues in the CDR3. The CDR3 loop reads CASSWRGERGTDTQYF. The CDR3 DNA reads as TGTGCCAGCAGTTGGCGGGGGGAGAGAGGCACAGATACGCAGTATTTT.

J is TRBJ1-4 and V is TRBV19, with D tentatively TRBD1 (6 bases). This CDR3 contains 15 residues. The V end lost 7 bases, the J end lost 0 bases, and 12 bases lay between the germline ends. Germline V gene lookup returns CDR1 LNHDA and CDR2 SQIVND (reference sequence). The CDR3 nucleotides read TGTGCCAGTACGGGGGGGCCTGCAACTAATGAAAAACTGTTTTTT. As protein: CASTGGPATNEKLFF.

This clone was counted only a few times. The rearrangement joins TRBV30 to TRBJ1-2, with D possibly matching TRBD1 (6 bases). This CDR3 comprises 15 residues. The germline V gene encodes CDR1 GTSNPN and CDR2 SVGIG (reference sequence). The V end lost 3 bases, the J end lost 7 bases, and 21 bases lay between the germline ends. CDR3 sequence reads: CAWRPSRGTGFGYTF. Written as DNA, the CDR3 is TGTGCCTGGAGGCCCTCCAGGGGAACAGGGTTTGGCTACACCTTC.

This clone was observed a few times. The rearrangement uses TRBV7-8 and TRBJ2-5, with D hard to call. The germline CDR1 and CDR2 sequences are SGHVS and FQNEAQ. V shed 9 bases and J shed 9 bases, with 11 bases lying between them. The CDR3 extends over 10 amino acids. In nucleotides, the CDR3 is TGTGCCAGGGGCCTTTGGGCCCAGTACTTC. Its protein product is CARGLWAQYF.

CDR3 in DNA: TGTGCCTGGAGTGGGGGCCAACCCGACAGAGGCACCGGGGAGCTGTTTTTT. It yields the protein CAWSGGQPDRGTGELFF. The rearrangement uses TRBV30 and TRBJ2-2; a possible D gene is TRBD1 (5 bases). The CDR3 length is 17 residues. V was clipped by 1 base and J by 4 bases, with 19 bases between them. Germline assignment: CDR1 GTSNPN and CDR2 SVGIG (reference sequence).

This sequence joins TRBV6-5 and TRBJ2-2; 7 nucleotides match TRBD1. V was pared by 5 bases and J by 6 bases, with 6 bases of the junction left unmatched. The CDR3 spans 14 residues. Germline V CDR1 and CDR2: MNHEY, SVGAGI. Here the CDR3 reads CASSRNRGPGELFF. DNA for the CDR3: TGTGCCAGCAGTCGAAACAGGGGACCCGGGGAGCTGTTTTTT.

Comments on this clone: Other nucleotide sequences in the sample specify the same CDR3. The V gene is TRBV28, the J gene TRBJ1-2, with D unresolved. This CDR3 contains 15 residues. Trimming left V 1 base short and J 3 bases short, with 12 bases between. Germline V CDR1 and CDR2: MDHEN, SYDVKM. The CDR3: CASSLSGSGYYGYTF. In nucleotides, the CDR3 is TGTGCCAGCAGTTTATCCGGGAGTGGGTACTATGGCTACACCTTC.